The 13 T cell receptor beta chains in this list originate from one sample, sequenced in a study of early T cells in non-severe SARS-CoV-2 infection. TCRdb re-called the 5' RACE reads through MiXCR, storing one row per CDR3 protein. The table records 60,000 to 65,000 distinct CDR3 sequences, approximately 9% of them present only once. The sequenced material came from whole blood. Receptors originate from an adult who was a healthcare worker with PCR-confirmed SARS-CoV-2 infection or an uninfected control (not recorded which).

This clonotype was seen more than once but under ten times. This chain joins TRBV5-5 and TRBJ2-5; weak D call: TRBD2 (5 bases). Deletions cut 4 bases from V and 2 bases from J, with 9 bases between. CDR3 length: 13 amino acids. CDR1 SGHKS and CDR2 YYEKEE come from the germline V gene (reference sequence). The chain's CDR3 is CASSILVQETQYF. The CDR3 DNA follows: TGTGCCAGCAGCATACTAGTTCAAGAGACCCAGTACTTC.

This clonotype was seen repeatedly, ten times or more. The rearrangement joins TRBV7-3 to TRBJ2-5, with D perhaps given as TRBD1 or TRBD2 (5 bases each). Trimming left V 6 bases short and J 2 bases short, with 13 bases between. CDR1 and CDR2 from the germline V gene are SGHTA and FQGTGA. The CDR3 sequence is 14 residues long. As DNA, the CDR3 is TGTGCCAGCAGTTCTCATGGGGGACAAGAGACCCAGTACTTC. Translating it yields CASSSHGGQETQYF.

The V call is TRBV6-6, the J call TRBJ2-1; D unclear. The CDR3 totals 14 residues. The ends were cut back, 7 bases at V and 9 bases at J, with 19 bases in the middle. CDR1 MNHNY and CDR2 SVGAGI come from the germline V gene (reference sequence). CDR3 in amino acids: CASIRSPGLPEQFF. In nucleotides, the CDR3 is TGTGCCAGCATCAGATCCCCCGGGTTGCCTGAGCAGTTCTTC.

This clonotype was seen more than once but under ten times. The gene calls are TRBV12-3 or TRBV12-4 and TRBJ1-1; D not resolved. CDR3 length equals 13 residues. Trimming shortened V by 6 bases and J by 7 bases, and 15 bases separated the two germline ends. The CDR3 sequence: CASRMTNRYEAFF. The DNA for the CDR3 is TGTGCCAGCAGAATGACTAACCGCTATGAAGCTTTCTTT.

This chain connects TRBV30 to TRBJ2-7; 7 positions match TRBD1. Germline CDR1 reads GTSNPN; CDR2 reads SVGIG (reference sequence). The CDR3 is 13 amino acids. Trimming at V came to 0 bases and at J to 7 bases, leaving 6 bases not matched to a gene. DNA of the CDR3: TGTGCCTGGAGTGTCGGGACAGAATATGAGCAGTACGTC. The encoded protein is CAWSVGTEYEQYV.

This chain joins TRBV29-1 and TRBJ2-3, with TRBD2 identical over 7 bases. The CDR3 loop spans 14 amino acids. Looked up from germline, CDR1 is SQVTM and CDR2 is ANQGSEA. The junction had 3 bases not matched to a gene; V was cut back by 3 bases and J by 0 bases. The CDR3 DNA follows: TGCAGCGTTGATGGGGGGGGGAGCACAGATACGCAGTATTTT. Amino acid sequence: CSVDGGGSTDTQYF.

This clonotype came up a few times. J is TRBJ1-2 and V is TRBV28; 7 positions agree with TRBD1. V lost 6 bases, J lost 8 bases, and 15 bases stayed unmatched. Germline loops: CDR1 MDHEN, CDR2 SYDVKM. This CDR3 is 15 amino acids long. CDR3 DNA: TGTGCCAGCAGCTTACGGCTCAGACAGGGAGGCGGCTACACCTTC. Protein sequence: CASSLRLRQGGGYTF.

The gene calls are TRBV5-1 and TRBJ2-5, with TRBD1 matching 8 bases. J gave up 6 bases and V 1 base, and 5 bases lay outside the gene matches. CDR1 is SGHRS and CDR2 is YFSETQ in the germline V gene. The CDR3 spans 14 residues. The CDR3 region is CASSLSARGQTQYF. For the CDR3, the DNA is TGCGCCAGCAGCTTGTCGGCCAGGGGGCAGACCCAGTACTTC.

The table lists this clonotype with a few counts. The chain couples TRBV13 to TRBJ2-1; 7 nucleotides line up with TRBD1. The CDR3 loop spans 15 amino acids. The germline CDR1 and CDR2 sequences are PRHDT and FYEKMQ (reference sequence). The trim removed 3 bases at V and 3 bases at J, leaving 5 bases unmatched. The CDR3 DNA follows: TGTGCCAGCAGCTTTCGGCAGGGGGACTACAATGAGCAGTTCTTC. Its protein product is CASSFRQGDYNEQFF.

This clonotype was seen only a few times. The chain carries TRBV5-1 and TRBJ2-5; TRBD1 agrees at 8 bases. The CDR3 sequence is 16 residues long. CDR1 and CDR2 (germline): SGHRS, YFSETQ. V shed 4 bases and J 4 bases; nucleotides not matched to a gene: 12. Here the CDR3 reads CASSDTGQGERETQYF. The CDR3 DNA is TGCGCCAGCAGCGACACCGGACAGGGAGAGCGAGAGACCCAGTACTTC.

This clonotype has more than one count but fewer than ten. This chain connects TRBV7-9 to TRBJ2-3; D is perhaps TRBD1 or TRBD2 (6 bases each). Germline-derived CDR1 and CDR2 are SEHNR and FQNEAQ (reference sequence). This CDR3 spans 16 amino acids. Trimming left V 2 bases short and J 2 bases short, with 14 bases between. The CDR3 sequence is CASSLQGGQATDTQYF. The CDR3 nucleotides read TGTGCCAGCAGCTTACAAGGGGGGCAGGCCACAGATACGCAGTATTTT.

This clonotype appeared a few times. The V call is TRBV7-9, the J call TRBJ2-2, with 9 bases matching TRBD1. Per germline, CDR1 SEHNR and CDR2 FQNEAQ (reference sequence). The CDR3 has 16 amino acids. V lost 5 bases to trimming and J lost 2 bases; unmatched junction nucleotides: 6. CDR3 loop: CASSPTGGPNTGELFF. Written as DNA, the CDR3 is TGTGCCAGCAGCCCGACAGGGGGTCCTAACACCGGGGAGCTGTTTTTT. Together with reference TRBV7-9 and TRBJ2-2, the CDR3 gives the full variable domain: DTGVSQNPRHKITKRGQNVTFRCDPISEHNRLYWYRQTLGQGPEFLTYFQNEAQLEKSRLLSDRFSAERPKGSFSTLEIQRTEQGDSAMYLCASSPTGGPNTGELFFGEGSRLTVL.

In this sample, this clonotype turned up a few times. The V gene is TRBV6-4, the J gene TRBJ1-2; the match to TRBD1 covers 7 bases. The CDR3 extends over 12 amino acids. Trimming cost V 4 bases and J 8 bases; bases outside gene matches: 4. CDR1 is MRHNA, CDR2 SNTAGT, per germline. CDR3 protein: CASSGNRGGYTF. CDR3 bases: TGTGCCAGCAGTGGCAACAGGGGCGGCTACACCTTC.